Below are 8 T cell receptor beta chains sequenced from a single sample in a study of T-cell reconstitution after alpha-beta-depleted transplantation in children. The TCRbeta library was prepared with unique molecular identifiers. MiXCR, run by TCRdb on the PCR reads, gives a single entry per CDR3 protein. Here the sample spans about 200,000 distinct CDR3 sequences, about 6% being singletons. The specimen was PBMCs, collected before TCRalphabeta/CD19-depleted stem cell transplant. The receptors originated from a girl under three years old with combined immunodeficiency, due to receive a stem cell transplant.

This clonotype was detected many times. The chain recombines TRBV7-9 with TRBJ1-1; tentatively, D is TRBD1 (5 bases). V lost 5 bases, J lost 1 base, and 14 bases lay in between. The CDR3 consists of 15 residues. Looked up from germline, CDR1 is SEHNR and CDR2 is FQNEAQ (reference sequence). CDR3 DNA: TGTGCCAGCAGCCTAAGTAGGGACGGGAACACTGAAGCTTTCTTT. It specifies CASSLSRDGNTEAFF.

This clonotype has ten or more counts. The CDR3 DNA reads as TGTGCCAGCAGCTTAGAAGGGTACACCATATATTTT. This codes for CASSLEGYTIYF. The chain joins TRBV7-2 to TRBJ1-3; no firm D call. The CDR3 has 12 residues. V lost 1 base, J lost 8 bases, and 6 bases lay in between. Germline CDR1 and CDR2: SGHTA and FQGNSA. Full variable domain (remainder filled in from reference TRBV7-2 and TRBJ1-3): GAGVSQSPSNKVTEKGKDVELRCDPISGHTALYWYRQSLGQGLEFLIYFQGNSAPDKSGLPSDRFSAERTGGSVSTLTIQRTQQEDSAVYLCASSLEGYTIYFGEGSWLTVV.

This clonotype was recorded at least ten times. V and J are TRBV29-1 and TRBJ2-1, with D maybe TRBD2 (6 bases). Between the trimmed V and J ends, which lost 1 base and 10 bases, there was a span of 11 bases. CDR1 is SQVTM, CDR2 ANQGSEA, per germline. This CDR3 has 12 residues. The CDR3 DNA follows: TGCAGCGTTGAAGCCCCCCGGGGGGAGCAGTTCTTC. The encoded protein is CSVEAPRGEQFF.

The table lists this clonotype with a few counts. The chain recombines TRBV7-6 with TRBJ2-5; D gene uncertain. Germline CDR1 is SGHVS and CDR2 is FNYEAQ. V dropped 4 bases and J dropped 5 bases, with 14 bases sitting between them. The CDR3 consists of 14 residues. CDR3 DNA sequence: TGTGCCAGCAGCTCTCAGACGAGCCCGGAGACCCAGTACTTC. Its translation: CASSSQTSPETQYF.

This clonotype has a count of ten or more. The V and J genes are TRBV29-1 and TRBJ2-7; possibly TRBD1 for D (7 bases). The V end lost 4 bases, the J end lost 4 bases, and 14 bases lay between the germline ends. The CDR3 has 13 residues. Germline CDR1 reads SQVTM; CDR2 reads ANQGSEA. The CDR3 reads CSVAGGIRYEQYF. The CDR3 DNA follows: TGCAGCGTTGCAGGGGGGATAAGATACGAGCAGTACTTC.

In its sample, this clonotype was seen many times. J is TRBJ2-2 and V is TRBV5-1; tentative D call: TRBD1 (7 bases). Trimming pared 4 bases from V and 2 bases from J, leaving 24 bases between. Per germline, CDR1 SGHRS and CDR2 YFSETQ. The CDR3 is made up of 19 amino acids. The CDR3, as DNA: TGCGCCAGCAGCCTTATCCCGGGACAGCGGGCCCAAAACACCGGGGAGCTGTTTTTT. Its protein product is CASSLIPGQRAQNTGELFF.

This clonotype was found many times. The genes are TRBV4-1 and TRBJ2-1; TRBD2 matches at 8 bases. V lost 5 bases, J lost 5 bases, and 8 bases stayed unmatched. The CDR3 runs 15 residues. CDR1 MGHRA and CDR2 YSYEKL come from the germline V gene. The CDR3 region has the DNA TGCGCCAGCAGCTACCGACTAGCGCAGGACAATGAGCAGTTCTTC. Translated: CASSYRLAQDNEQFF.

This clonotype was detected only a few times. This chain joins TRBV5-6 and TRBJ2-3; D might be TRBD1 (6 bases). Trimming took 4 bases from V and 2 from J, leaving 20 bases between them. Germline assignment: CDR1 SGHDT and CDR2 YYEEEE. This CDR3 contains 17 residues. CDR3 amino acids: CASSRRSWWGLTDTQYF. The CDR3 DNA follows: TGTGCCAGCAGCCGTCGCTCATGGTGGGGGCTCACAGATACGCAGTATTTT.